The 9 T cell receptor beta chains below were found in one sample sequenced in a study of T cell repertoires in cytomegalovirus infection. TCRdb re-derived calls from the reads in MiXCR, one entry per CDR3 protein. The sample yields approximately 200,000 distinct CDR3 sequences, approximately 22% seen once. Source material: CD8+ T cells from PBMCs. All receptors derive from a human donor in good health (CMV status not recorded). Some clones in this sample may be carry-over from other donors' samples.

Ten or more counts support this clonotype. This chain links TRBV28 with TRBJ2-2; D remains ambiguous. The CDR3 has 20 amino acids. With 3 bases removed from V and 0 bases from J, the gap between germline ends came to 23 bases. CDR1 is MDHEN, CDR2 SYDVKM, per germline. CDR3 in amino acids: CASSFSEGIHYLANTGELFF. In DNA, the CDR3 is TGTGCCAGCAGTTTTTCCGAAGGGATCCATTACCTCGCGAACACCGGGGAGCTGTTTTTT.

This clonotype has a handful of counts. The CDR3 DNA reads TGTGCCATCAGTGGGGGAATTTACCCAGACACAGGCAACACTGAAGCTTTCTTT. The encoded protein is CAISGGIYPDTGNTEAFF. V is TRBV10-3 and J is TRBJ1-1, with D possibly matching TRBD1 (5 bases). In germline, CDR1 is ENHRY, CDR2 SYGVKD. The CDR3 sequence is 18 residues long. V lost 4 bases and J lost 2, with 23 bases in between.

There are a few counts of this clonotype. The chain uses TRBV28 and TRBJ1-1; D is ambiguous. Trimming shortened V by 4 bases and J by 2 bases, and 8 bases separated the two germline ends. Germline CDR1 and CDR2: MDHEN and SYDVKM. The CDR3 sequence is 13 residues long. CDR3 DNA sequence: TGTGCCAGCAGTTACCCGGCAAACACTGAAGCTTTCTTT. This encodes CASSYPANTEAFF.

This clonotype was counted a few times. The chain uses TRBV20-1 and TRBJ2-1; D is possibly TRBD1 (5 bases). V gave up 2 bases and J gave up 10 bases, with 15 bases separating them. The length of the CDR3 is 13 residues. Germline-derived CDR1 and CDR2 are DFQATT and SNEGSKA (reference sequence). The CDR3 protein is CSARWAGSREQFF. The CDR3 DNA is TGCAGTGCTAGATGGGCAGGGTCGAGGGAGCAGTTCTTC.

The chain has TRBV6-2 or TRBV6-3 and TRBJ2-7, with D uncertain. CDR3 length: 17 amino acids. Trimming cost V 6 bases and J 5 bases, with 26 bases left between them. CDR1 and CDR2 (germline): MNHEY, SVGEGT. This CDR3 reads CASSLRPQPISLDEQYF. The CDR3 DNA is TGTGCCAGCAGCCTCAGACCGCAACCCATATCATTGGACGAGCAGTACTTC.

V usage is TRBV19 and J usage is TRBJ1-2, with a tentative D call TRBD1 (5 bases). The CDR3 has 15 residues. V was trimmed by 3 bases and J by 7 bases, leaving 18 bases between them. In germline, CDR1 is LNHDA, CDR2 SQIVND (reference sequence). CDR3 DNA sequence: TGTGCCAGTAGTATTGGAGGGGTTCGTCTCCTTGGCTACACCTTC. This gives the protein CASSIGGVRLLGYTF.

The rearrangement joins TRBV29-1 to TRBJ2-7; D is perhaps TRBD1 or TRBD2 (5 bases each). The germline gives CDR1 SQVTM, CDR2 ANQGSEA. V was cut by 3 bases and J by 4 bases, with 10 bases left in between. There are 12 residues in the CDR3. CDR3 amino acids: CSVEGPEYEQYF. For the CDR3, the DNA is TGCAGCGTTGAGGGACCCGAGTACGAGCAGTACTTC.

The chain uses TRBV20-1 and TRBJ2-1, with D tentatively TRBD1 (5 bases). The germline V and J ends were trimmed by 6 bases and 5 bases, with 20 bases remaining between them. Per the germline V gene, CDR1 is DFQATT and CDR2 is SNEGSKA (reference sequence). The CDR3 totals 15 residues. The CDR3 nucleotides are TGCAGTGCCCCACTTGGTGGACACCCCAACAATGAGCAGTTCTTC. This encodes CSAPLGGHPNNEQFF.

The table lists this clonotype with many counts. The chain is built from TRBV7-2 and TRBJ1-5; no clear D. CDR1 and CDR2 (germline): SGHTA, FQGNSA. The V end was cut by 1 base, the J end by 0 bases, with 7 bases between. This CDR3 has 15 amino acids. This chain's CDR3 is CASSLDQYSNQPQHF. The CDR3 region has the DNA TGTGCCAGCAGCTTAGATCAGTATAGCAATCAGCCCCAGCATTTT.